Included here is one T cell receptor beta chain sequence, with context. This sample was taken from a study of blood T cell repertoires in COVID-19. Study in general: Donors in the United States, Italy and Spain gave samples during acute or convalescent COVID-19. Sample material is recorded as cDNA or gDNA derived from T cells, B-cell-depleted T cells, or PBMCs.

Germline loops: CDR1 SGHRS, CDR2 YFSETQ. Trimming removed 1 base from V and 2 bases from J; junction bases left unmatched: 2. The length of the CDR3 is 15 residues. Methods used by the authors: Amplification from reference gene primers served as the basis for estimated nucleated cell counts. Sequenced by immunoSEQ multiplex PCR; TCRdb stores in-frame clones only, minus some. The V and J calls and the clone size are those of that table, but D and trimming were determined from the DNA. The sample carries 100,000 to 150,000 clones, about 89% recorded once. Input material: peripheral blood. V usage is TRBV5-1 and J usage is TRBJ2-2; TRBD2 matches 7 bases. The TCR originated in a woman aged 55-70 years with acute or convalescent COVID-19. CDR3 nucleotide sequence: TGCGCCAGCAGCTTGACTAGCGAAAACACCGGGGAGCTGTTTTTT. This sequence encodes CASSLTSENTGELFF.